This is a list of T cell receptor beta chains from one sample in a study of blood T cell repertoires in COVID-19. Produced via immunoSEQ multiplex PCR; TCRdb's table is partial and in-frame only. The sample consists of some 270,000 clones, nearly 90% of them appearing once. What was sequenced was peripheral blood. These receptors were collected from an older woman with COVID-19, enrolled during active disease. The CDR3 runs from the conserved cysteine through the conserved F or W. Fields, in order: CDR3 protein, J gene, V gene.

CDR3 protein: CASSSGQGADTEAFF
J gene: TRBJ1-1
V gene: TRBV7-9

CDR3 protein: CASGQGTVGLQQYF
J gene: TRBJ2-7
V gene: TRBV6-5

CDR3 protein: CASSPGVREQYF
J gene: TRBJ2-7
V gene: TRBV3-1/TRBV3-2

CDR3 protein: CASSQERLSGYTF
J gene: TRBJ1-2
V gene: TRBV3-1/TRBV3-2

CDR3 protein: CASSALPGQMNTEAFF
J gene: TRBJ1-1
V gene: TRBV5-1

CDR3 protein: CASSPEAYEQYF
J gene: TRBJ2-7
V gene: TRBV7-2

CDR3 protein: CASSVDGTSSYEQYF
J gene: TRBJ2-7
V gene: TRBV9

CDR3 protein: CASSPRTDRNTEAFF
J gene: TRBJ1-1
V gene: TRBV5-1

CDR3 protein: CASSRAADTGSYEQYF
J gene: TRBJ2-7
V gene: TRBV5-5

CDR3 protein: CATSVQGDEQFF
J gene: TRBJ2-1
V gene: TRBV24-1

CDR3 protein: CASSKEPYYSYEQYF
J gene: TRBJ2-7
V gene: TRBV6-6

CDR3 protein: CASSQDPGVSGNTIYF
J gene: TRBJ1-3
V gene: TRBV4-2

CDR3 protein: CASSQPSRGTGGASYGYTF
J gene: TRBJ1-2
V gene: TRBV4-1

CDR3 protein: CASSQVHRDTNNEQFF
J gene: TRBJ2-1
V gene: TRBV3-1/TRBV3-2

CDR3 protein: CASIKRDRESPLHF
J gene: TRBJ1-6
V gene: TRBV6-6

CDR3 protein: CASSYLRGRDTEAFF
J gene: TRBJ1-1
V gene: TRBV6-5

CDR3 protein: CASSQARGEKLFF
J gene: TRBJ1-4
V gene: TRBV3-1/TRBV3-2

CDR3 protein: CASSRGTSDYEQYF
J gene: TRBJ2-7
V gene: TRBV4-2

CDR3 protein: CASSERNRGVYGYTF
J gene: TRBJ1-2
V gene: TRBV10-2

CDR3 protein: CASSLADKYGYTF
J gene: TRBJ1-2
V gene: TRBV5-6

CDR3 protein: CASSLLGATGELFF
J gene: TRBJ2-2
V gene: TRBV7-2

CDR3 protein: CASSPGTPRAGNTIYF
J gene: TRBJ1-3
V gene: TRBV19

CDR3 protein: CASSVSLLTSGGESYEQYF
J gene: TRBJ2-7
V gene: TRBV7-2

CDR3 protein: CASSPSGLRETQYF
J gene: TRBJ2-5
V gene: TRBV27

CDR3 protein: CASSEKEWLGGGYTF
J gene: TRBJ1-2
V gene: TRBV25-1

CDR3 protein: CSASTGLGSGGYTF
J gene: TRBJ1-2
V gene: TRBV20-1

CDR3 protein: CASSQVGRGTEAFF
J gene: TRBJ1-1
V gene: TRBV3-1/TRBV3-2

CDR3 protein: CASSKRTSGGAGELFF
J gene: TRBJ2-2
V gene: TRBV19

CDR3 protein: CASSTHMTGELFF
J gene: TRBJ2-2
V gene: TRBV19

CDR3 protein: CASSQHSGTGWSGNTIYF
J gene: TRBJ1-3
V gene: TRBV3-1/TRBV3-2

CDR3 protein: CASSYRRFSGNEKLFF
J gene: TRBJ1-4
V gene: TRBV6-5

CDR3 protein: CASSISGADREQYF
J gene: TRBJ2-7
V gene: TRBV11-3

CDR3 protein: CASSQMSAALMDYGYTF
J gene: TRBJ1-2
V gene: TRBV4-2

CDR3 protein: CSGERTGPEAFF
J gene: TRBJ1-1
V gene: TRBV29-1

CDR3 protein: CASSLSGGNEQFF
J gene: TRBJ2-1
V gene: TRBV7-7

CDR3 protein: CASSQGFGRTYEQYF
J gene: TRBJ2-7
V gene: TRBV14

CDR3 protein: CASSPGQGAGGKQYF
J gene: TRBJ2-7
V gene: TRBV4-3

CDR3 protein: CASSVSGGPIGCTQYF
J gene: TRBJ2-3
V gene: TRBV10-1

CDR3 protein: CASSPRNTEAFF
J gene: TRBJ1-1
V gene: TRBV19

CDR3 protein: CASRLAYRGQNIQYF
J gene: TRBJ2-4
V gene: TRBV5-1

CDR3 protein: CASSLDGQGAVQAFF
J gene: TRBJ1-1
V gene: TRBV5-1

CDR3 protein: CASSLVLAGGLETQYF
J gene: TRBJ2-5
V gene: TRBV7-2

CDR3 protein: CASSPRLAGGISVSEQFF
J gene: TRBJ2-1
V gene: TRBV9

CDR3 protein: CASSLGDSHNEQFF
J gene: TRBJ2-1
V gene: TRBV5-6

CDR3 protein: CASSSNGIQETQYF
J gene: TRBJ2-5
V gene: TRBV3-1/TRBV3-2

CDR3 protein: CASSLQGTGGHEQYF
J gene: TRBJ2-7
V gene: TRBV7-9

CDR3 protein: CASSERPGLADYEQYF
J gene: TRBJ2-7
V gene: TRBV6-1

CDR3 protein: CASSYTGTGINEQFF
J gene: TRBJ2-1
V gene: TRBV6-6